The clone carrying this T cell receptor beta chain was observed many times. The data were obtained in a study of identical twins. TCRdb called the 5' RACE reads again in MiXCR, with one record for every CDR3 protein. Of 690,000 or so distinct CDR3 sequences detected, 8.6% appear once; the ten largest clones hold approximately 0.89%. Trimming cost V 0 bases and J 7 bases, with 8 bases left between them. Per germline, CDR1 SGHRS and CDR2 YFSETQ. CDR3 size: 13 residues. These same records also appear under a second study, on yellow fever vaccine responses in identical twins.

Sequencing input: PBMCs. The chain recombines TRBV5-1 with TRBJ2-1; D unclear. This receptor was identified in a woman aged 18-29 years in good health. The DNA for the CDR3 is TGCGCCAGCAGCTTGGCCTCGTCGAATGAGCAGTTCTTC. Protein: CASSLASSNEQFF. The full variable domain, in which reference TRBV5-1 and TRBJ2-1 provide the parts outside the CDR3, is KAGVTQTPRYLIKTRGQQVTLSCSPISGHRSVSWYQQTPGQGLQFLFEYFSETQRNKGNFPGRFSGRQFSNSRSEMNVSTLELGDSALYLCASSLASSNEQFFGPGTRLTVL.